The source of this T cell receptor (beta chain) is a study of radiation and T cells in renal cell carcinoma. Points from the study as a whole: In nephrectomy-only tumors, top 100 clonotypes averaged approximately 45%, versus approximately 50% irradiated. Without pretreatment biopsies, baseline tumor clonotype presence was undetermined.

This CDR3 has 13 amino acids. Germline V gene data show CDR1 as SGHKS and CDR2 as YYEKEE (reference sequence). J was trimmed by 4 bases and V by 5 bases; bases with no gene match: 1. This clone came up a few times. The antigen remains unidentified. TCRdb's table, derived via immunoSEQ multiplex PCR, lists solely in-frame clones and lacks some. The table records just over 15,000 clones, 64% of them present only once. Described treatment: 15 Gy SBRT to primary tumor, nephrectomy 4 weeks later. This material consisted of tumor tissue, taken from a patient whose treatment included radiotherapy and nephrectomy. The clonotype comes from an older woman with renal cell carcinoma. The chain carries TRBV5-5 and TRBJ2-7; 12 nucleotides agree with TRBD2. CDR3 in DNA: TGTGCCAGCAGAGGACTAGCGGGATACGAGCAGTACTTC. It codes for CASRGLAGYEQYF.